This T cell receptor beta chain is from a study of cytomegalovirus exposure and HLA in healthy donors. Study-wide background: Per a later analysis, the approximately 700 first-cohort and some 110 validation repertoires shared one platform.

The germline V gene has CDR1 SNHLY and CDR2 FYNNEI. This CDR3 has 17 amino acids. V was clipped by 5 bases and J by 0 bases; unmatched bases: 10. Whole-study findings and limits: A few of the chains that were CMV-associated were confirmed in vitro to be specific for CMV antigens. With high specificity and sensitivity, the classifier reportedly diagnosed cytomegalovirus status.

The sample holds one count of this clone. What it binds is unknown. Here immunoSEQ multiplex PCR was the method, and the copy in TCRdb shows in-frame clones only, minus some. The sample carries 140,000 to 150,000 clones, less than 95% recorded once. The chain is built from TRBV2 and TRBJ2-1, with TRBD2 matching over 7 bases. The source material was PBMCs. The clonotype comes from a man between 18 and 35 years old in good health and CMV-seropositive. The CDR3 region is CASSSLLAPSSYNEQFF. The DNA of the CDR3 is TGTGCCAGCAGTTCACTACTAGCGCCCAGCTCCTACAATGAGCAGTTCTTC.